These 5 T cell receptor beta chains share one sample of origin, sequenced in a study of blood T cell repertoires in COVID-19. Method: immunoSEQ multiplex PCR; TCRdb's copy keeps in-frame clones and lacks some. The table has 97,000 or so clones, less than 85% seen once. Source material: peripheral blood. These receptor sequences come from a man aged 70 or older with active or convalescent COVID-19.

This clone has only a few counts. The CDR3 reads CASMSNGYGYTF. The CDR3 DNA reads TGTGCCAGCATGTCTAACGGCTATGGCTACACCTTC. V is TRBV2 and J is TRBJ1-2; D remains unclear. This CDR3 contains 12 residues. V dropped 7 bases and J dropped 4 bases, with 10 bases sitting between them. Germline V gene sequence: CDR1 SNHLY, CDR2 FYNNEI.

This chain uses TRBV2 with TRBJ1-3; TRBD1 matches 9 bases. Germline CDR1 reads SNHLY; CDR2 reads FYNNEI. With 6 bases clipped from V and 4 bases from J, the junction kept 4 bases outside the gene matches. The CDR3 has 14 residues. CDR3 DNA: TGTGCCAGCAGCCACAGGGGGCTGGGAAACACCATATATTTT. Translation gives CASSHRGLGNTIYF.

The V and J genes are TRBV24-1 and TRBJ2-1; 9 nucleotides agree with TRBD2. The CDR3 extends over 22 amino acids. V dropped 5 bases and J dropped 4; count of bases not matched to a gene: 26. Germline CDR1 KGHDR, CDR2 SFDVKD. CDR3 loop: CATSARSPAARGGAGVYNEQFF. In DNA form, the CDR3 reads TGTGCCACCAGTGCCCGATCCCCCGCCGCTCGCGGGGGGGCCGGGGTGTACAATGAGCAGTTCTTC.

The V gene is TRBV2, the J gene TRBJ1-2; 10 bases match TRBD1. This CDR3 is built from 15 residues. The germline gives CDR1 SNHLY, CDR2 FYNNEI. V was pared by 6 bases and J by 2 bases, with 6 bases of the junction left unmatched. Here the CDR3 reads CASRPTGGANYGYTF. DNA of the CDR3: TGTGCCAGCAGGCCGACAGGGGGCGCAAACTATGGCTACACCTTC.

The V call is TRBV10-3, the J call TRBJ1-2, with TRBD1 matching 8 bases. This CDR3 spans 12 amino acids. CDR1 and CDR2 from the germline V gene are ENHRY and SYGVKD. V shed 7 bases, J shed 5 bases, and the junction held 3 bases outside the gene matches. CDR3 loop: CAINGQGYGYTF. The CDR3 DNA sequence: TGTGCCATCAATGGACAGGGTTATGGCTACACCTTC.